The clone carrying this TCR beta chain appeared a single time. Random-hexamer reverse transcription was applied to about 0.5 to 1 ug RNA. TCRdb passed the immunoSEQ multiplex PCR reads through MiXCR, listing each CDR3 protein once. This table holds some 150,000 distinct CDR3 sequences, roughly 95% found once. This specimen belongs to a study of CD8 T cells in Susac syndrome. V was cut by 5 bases and J by 0 bases, with 7 bases left in between. The CDR3 sequence is 14 residues long. The germline V gene encodes CDR1 SGHVS and CDR2 FQNEAQ. This chain connects TRBV7-8 to TRBJ1-4; D is ambiguous. The sequence derives from a human donor with multiple sclerosis. The sequencing input was CD8+ T cells from PBMCs. CDR3 amino acids: CASSPGTTNEKLFF. The DNA of the CDR3 is TGTGCCAGCAGCCCGGGGACAACTAATGAAAAACTGTTTTTT.